This T cell receptor beta chain was captured by sequencing in a study of cytomegalovirus exposure and HLA in healthy donors. The CDR3 extends over 14 amino acids. CDR1 and CDR2 from the germline V gene are ENHRY and SYGVKD. J was trimmed by 4 bases and V by 2 bases; bases with no gene match: 1. The PCR ran on 60 Vbeta and 13 Jbeta primers. The authors' processing: A later analysis tallied tens of millions of unique TCR beta chains, around 10 million of them shared. Data came from immunoSEQ multiplex PCR; TCRdb stores just in-frame clones and leaves some out. V and J calls and clone size come straight from that table; D and trimming were deduced from the DNA. The data show about 31,000 clones, with 40% to 50% seen just once and roughly 1.9% held by the top ten.

The receptor was isolated from a woman between 45 and 60 years old in good health and CMV-seronegative. This chain links TRBV10-3 with TRBJ2-2, with 7 bases fitting TRBD1. The sample was PBMCs. CDR3 residues: CAISETGATGELFF. The CDR3 DNA sequence: TGTGCCATCAGTGAGACAGGGGCCACCGGGGAGCTGTTTTTT.